In its sample, the clone carrying this TCR beta chain was seen a few times. The sample originates from a study of response to subunit inactivated influenza vaccine. TCRdb independently ran MiXCR on the RT-PCR reads; one entry per CDR3 protein. The sample holds 150,000 to 200,000 distinct CDR3 sequences, approximately 12% seen once. These records were also assigned to another study, of T cells expressing NK-cell markers. That report notes: 5'RACE template switching built TCR beta cDNA with unique molecular identifiers. HCMV seropositivity marked most of the eight sequenced donors; one was seronegative.

The sample in question was CD8+ T cells sorted from PBMCs, obtained roughly 12 days after vaccination. The clonotype comes from a man in his fifties or sixties who received an inactivated influenza vaccine.

The CDR3 region has the DNA TGTGCCAGCAGCTATTCCCTAGCGGGAGGAGGCAATGAGCAGTTCTTC. Protein sequence: CASSYSLAGGGNEQFF. V usage is TRBV5-5 and J usage is TRBJ2-1; TRBD2 aligns across 11 bases. Germline V gives CDR1 SGHKS, CDR2 YYEKEE (reference sequence). The CDR3 loop spans 16 amino acids. V shed 3 bases, J shed 6 bases, and the junction held 8 bases outside the gene matches.